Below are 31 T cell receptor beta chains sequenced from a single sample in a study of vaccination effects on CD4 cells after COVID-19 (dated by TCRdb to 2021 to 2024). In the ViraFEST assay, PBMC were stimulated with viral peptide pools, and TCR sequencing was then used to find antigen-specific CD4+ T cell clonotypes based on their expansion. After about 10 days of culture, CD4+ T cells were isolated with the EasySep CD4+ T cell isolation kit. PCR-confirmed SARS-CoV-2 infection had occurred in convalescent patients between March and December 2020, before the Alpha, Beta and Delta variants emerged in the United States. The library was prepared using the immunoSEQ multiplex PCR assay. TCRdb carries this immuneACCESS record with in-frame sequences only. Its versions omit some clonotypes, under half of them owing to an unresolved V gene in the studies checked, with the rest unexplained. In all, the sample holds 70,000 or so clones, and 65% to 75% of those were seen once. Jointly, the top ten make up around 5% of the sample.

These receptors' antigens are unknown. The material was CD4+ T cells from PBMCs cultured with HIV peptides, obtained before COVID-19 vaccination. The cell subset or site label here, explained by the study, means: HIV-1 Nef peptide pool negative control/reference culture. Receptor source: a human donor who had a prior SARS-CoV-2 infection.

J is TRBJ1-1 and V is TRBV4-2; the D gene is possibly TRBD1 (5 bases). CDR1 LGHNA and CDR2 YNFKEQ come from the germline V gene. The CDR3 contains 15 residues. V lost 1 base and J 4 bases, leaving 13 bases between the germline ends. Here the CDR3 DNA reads TGTGCCAGCAGCCAAGCCGGGGCTAAAGGCACTGAAGCTTTCTTT. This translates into CASSQAGAKGTEAFF.

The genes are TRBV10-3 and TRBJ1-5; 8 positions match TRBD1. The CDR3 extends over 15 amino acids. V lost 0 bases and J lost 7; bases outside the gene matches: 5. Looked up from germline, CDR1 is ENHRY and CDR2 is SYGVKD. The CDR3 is CAISESQGAEQPQHF. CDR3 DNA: TGTGCCATCAGTGAGTCGCAGGGGGCGGAGCAGCCCCAGCATTTT.

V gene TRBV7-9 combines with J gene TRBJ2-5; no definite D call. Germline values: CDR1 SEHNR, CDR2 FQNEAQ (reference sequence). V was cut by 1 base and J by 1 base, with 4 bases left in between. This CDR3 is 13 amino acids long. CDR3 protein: CASSLVPQETQYF. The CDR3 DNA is TGTGCCAGCAGCTTAGTTCCCCAAGAGACCCAGTACTTC.

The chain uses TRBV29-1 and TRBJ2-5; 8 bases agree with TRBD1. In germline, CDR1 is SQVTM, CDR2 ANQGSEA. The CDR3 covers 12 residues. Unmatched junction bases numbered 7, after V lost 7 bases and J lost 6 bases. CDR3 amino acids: CSAGQGSQTQYF. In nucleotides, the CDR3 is TGCAGCGCCGGACAGGGATCACAGACCCAGTACTTC. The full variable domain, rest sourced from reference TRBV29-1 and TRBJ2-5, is SAVISQKPSRDICQRGTSLTIQCQVDSQVTMMFWYRQQPGQSLTLIATANQGSEATYESGFVIDKFPISRPNLTFSTLTVSNMSPEDSSIYLCSAGQGSQTQYFGPGTRLLVL.

The CDR3 here is CASSFRLSTDTQYF. The CDR3, as DNA: TGTGCCAGCAGCTTCAGGTTAAGCACAGATACGCAGTATTTT. The chain joins TRBV11-3 to TRBJ2-3; D not resolved. Per germline, CDR1 SGHNT and CDR2 YENEEA. Trimming left V 3 bases short and J 0 bases short, with 7 bases between. The CDR3 runs 14 residues. Full variable domain (outside the CDR3, taken from reference TRBV11-3 and TRBJ2-3): EAGVVQSPRYKIIEKKQPVAFWCNPISGHNTLYWYLQNLGQGPELLIRYENEEAVDDSQLPKDRFSAERLKGVDSTLKIQPAELGDSAVYLCASSFRLSTDTQYFGPGTRLTVL.

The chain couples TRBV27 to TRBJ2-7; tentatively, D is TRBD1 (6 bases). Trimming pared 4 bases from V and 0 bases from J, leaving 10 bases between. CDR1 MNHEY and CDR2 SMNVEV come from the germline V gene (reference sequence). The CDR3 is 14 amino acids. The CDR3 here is CASSYRDVSYEQYF. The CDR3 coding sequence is TGTGCCAGCAGTTACAGGGACGTCTCCTACGAGCAGTACTTC.

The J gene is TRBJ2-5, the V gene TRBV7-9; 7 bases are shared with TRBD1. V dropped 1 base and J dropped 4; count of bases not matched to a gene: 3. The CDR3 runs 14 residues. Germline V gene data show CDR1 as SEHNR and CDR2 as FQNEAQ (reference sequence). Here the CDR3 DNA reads TGTGCCAGCAGCTTAGGATCAGGGGGAGAGACCCAGTACTTC. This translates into CASSLGSGGETQYF.

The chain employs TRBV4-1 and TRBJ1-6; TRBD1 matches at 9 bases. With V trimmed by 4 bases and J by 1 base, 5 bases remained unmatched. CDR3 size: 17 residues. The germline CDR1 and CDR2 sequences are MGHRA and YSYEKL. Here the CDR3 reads CASSPTTGGSYNSPLHF. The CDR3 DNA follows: TGCGCCAGCAGCCCCACGACAGGGGGGTCCTATAATTCACCCCTCCACTTT.

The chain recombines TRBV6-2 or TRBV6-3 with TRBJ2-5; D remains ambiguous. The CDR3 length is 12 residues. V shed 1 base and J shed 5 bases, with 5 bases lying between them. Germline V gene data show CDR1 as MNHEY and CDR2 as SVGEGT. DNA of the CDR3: TGTGCCAGCAGTTACTTCGGTGAGACCCAGTACTTC. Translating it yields CASSYFGETQYF.

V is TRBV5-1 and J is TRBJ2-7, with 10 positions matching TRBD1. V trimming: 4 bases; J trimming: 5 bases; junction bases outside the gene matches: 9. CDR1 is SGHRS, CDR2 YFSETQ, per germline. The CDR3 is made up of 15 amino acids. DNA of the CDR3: TGCGCCAGCAGCGGACGCGGGACAGGGGCCAACGAGCAGTACTTC. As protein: CASSGRGTGANEQYF.

The CDR3: CASSVVAGGPETQYF. Here the CDR3 DNA reads TGTGCCAGCAGTGTAGTAGCGGGAGGGCCTGAGACCCAGTACTTC. The chain links TRBV2 to TRBJ2-5; TRBD2 agrees at 11 bases. Trimming took 4 bases from V and 5 from J; bases not matched to a gene: 6. This CDR3 region has 15 residues. In germline, CDR1 is SNHLY, CDR2 FYNNEI.

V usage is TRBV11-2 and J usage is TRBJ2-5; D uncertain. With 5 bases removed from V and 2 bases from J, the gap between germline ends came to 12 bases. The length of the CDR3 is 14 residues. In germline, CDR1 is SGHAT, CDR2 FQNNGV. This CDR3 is CASSLQKTQETQYF. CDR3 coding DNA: TGTGCCAGCAGCCTACAGAAAACACAAGAGACCCAGTACTTC.

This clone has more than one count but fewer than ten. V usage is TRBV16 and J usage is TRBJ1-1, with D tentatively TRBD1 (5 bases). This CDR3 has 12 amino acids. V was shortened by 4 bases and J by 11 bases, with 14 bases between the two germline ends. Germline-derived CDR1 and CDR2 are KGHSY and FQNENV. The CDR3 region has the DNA TGTGCCAGCAGCCGCAGGGAATTTGGGGCTTTCTTT. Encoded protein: CASSRREFGAFF.

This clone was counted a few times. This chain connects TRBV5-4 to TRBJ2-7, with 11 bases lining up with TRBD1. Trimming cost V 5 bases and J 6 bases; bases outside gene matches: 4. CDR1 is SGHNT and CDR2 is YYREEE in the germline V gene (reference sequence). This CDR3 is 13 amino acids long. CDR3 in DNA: TGTGCCAGCAGAAAGGACAGGGGGCGCGAGCAGTACTTC. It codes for CASRKDRGREQYF.

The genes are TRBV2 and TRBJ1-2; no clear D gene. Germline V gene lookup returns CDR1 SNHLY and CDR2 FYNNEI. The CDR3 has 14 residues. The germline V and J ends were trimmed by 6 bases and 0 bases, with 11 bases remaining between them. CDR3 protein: CASSRTVANYGYTF. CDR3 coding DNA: TGTGCCAGCAGCCGGACTGTGGCTAACTATGGCTACACCTTC.

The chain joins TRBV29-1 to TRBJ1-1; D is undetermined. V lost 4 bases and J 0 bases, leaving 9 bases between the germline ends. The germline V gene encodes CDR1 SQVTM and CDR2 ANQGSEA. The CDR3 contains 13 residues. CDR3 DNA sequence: TGCAGCGTTGTCACGGGGATGAACACTGAAGCTTTCTTT. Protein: CSVVTGMNTEAFF. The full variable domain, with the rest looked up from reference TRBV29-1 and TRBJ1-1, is SAVISQKPSRDICQRGTSLTIQCQVDSQVTMMFWYRQQPGQSLTLIATANQGSEATYESGFVIDKFPISRPNLTFSTLTVSNMSPEDSSIYLCSVVTGMNTEAFFGQGTRLTVV.

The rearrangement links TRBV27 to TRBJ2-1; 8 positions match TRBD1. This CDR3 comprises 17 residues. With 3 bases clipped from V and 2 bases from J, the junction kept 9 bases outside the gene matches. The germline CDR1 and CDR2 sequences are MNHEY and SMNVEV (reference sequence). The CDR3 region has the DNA TGTGCCAGCAGTTTTACTATAGGACAGGGAACCTACAATGAGCAGTTCTTC. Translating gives CASSFTIGQGTYNEQFF.

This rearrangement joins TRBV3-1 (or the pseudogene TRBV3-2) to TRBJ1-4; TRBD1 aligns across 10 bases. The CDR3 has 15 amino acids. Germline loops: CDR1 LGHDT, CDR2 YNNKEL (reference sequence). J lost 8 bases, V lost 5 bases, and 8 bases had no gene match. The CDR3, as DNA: TGTGCCAGCAGCAGCGACAGGGGGCTTAGGGAAAAACTGTTTTTT. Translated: CASSSDRGLREKLFF.

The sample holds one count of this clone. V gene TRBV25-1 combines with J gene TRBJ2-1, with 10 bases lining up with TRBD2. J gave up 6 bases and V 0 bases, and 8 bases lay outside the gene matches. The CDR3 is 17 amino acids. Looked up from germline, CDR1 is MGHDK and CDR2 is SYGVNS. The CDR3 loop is CASSEYASGGLGNEQFF. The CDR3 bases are TGTGCCAGCAGTGAATATGCTAGCGGGGGTCTGGGCAATGAGCAGTTCTTC.

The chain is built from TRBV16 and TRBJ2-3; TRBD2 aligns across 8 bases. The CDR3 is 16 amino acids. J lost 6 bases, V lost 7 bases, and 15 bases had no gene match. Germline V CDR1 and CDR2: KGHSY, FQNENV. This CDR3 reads CASKQGSGGWSDTQYF. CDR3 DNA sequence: TGTGCCAGCAAACAAGGGAGCGGGGGCTGGTCGGATACGCAGTATTTT.

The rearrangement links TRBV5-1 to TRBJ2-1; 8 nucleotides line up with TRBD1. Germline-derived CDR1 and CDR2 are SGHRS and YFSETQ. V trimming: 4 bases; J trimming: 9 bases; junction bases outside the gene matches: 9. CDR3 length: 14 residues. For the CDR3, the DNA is TGCGCCAGCAGCGGACAGGGCCCTTACGGTGAGCAGTTCTTC. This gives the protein CASSGQGPYGEQFF.

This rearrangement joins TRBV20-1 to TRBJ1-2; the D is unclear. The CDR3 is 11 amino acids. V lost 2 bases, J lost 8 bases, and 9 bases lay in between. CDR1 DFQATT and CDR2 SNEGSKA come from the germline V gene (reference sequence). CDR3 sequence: CSARPSEGYTF. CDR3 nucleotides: TGCAGTGCTAGACCGTCTGAAGGCTACACCTTC.

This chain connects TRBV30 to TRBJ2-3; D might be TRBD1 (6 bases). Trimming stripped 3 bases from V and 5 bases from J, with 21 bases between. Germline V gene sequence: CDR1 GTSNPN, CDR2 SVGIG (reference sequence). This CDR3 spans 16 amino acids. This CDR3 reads CAWSPLWGRRGDTQYF. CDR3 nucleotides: TGTGCCTGGAGCCCGCTATGGGGGCGACGCGGAGATACGCAGTATTTT.

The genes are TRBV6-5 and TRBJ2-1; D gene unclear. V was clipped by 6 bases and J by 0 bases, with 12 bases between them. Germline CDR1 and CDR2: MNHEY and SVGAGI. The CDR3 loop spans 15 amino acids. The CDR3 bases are TGTGCCAGCAGGCGCACTGACCGCTCCTACAATGAGCAGTTCTTC. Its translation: CASRRTDRSYNEQFF.

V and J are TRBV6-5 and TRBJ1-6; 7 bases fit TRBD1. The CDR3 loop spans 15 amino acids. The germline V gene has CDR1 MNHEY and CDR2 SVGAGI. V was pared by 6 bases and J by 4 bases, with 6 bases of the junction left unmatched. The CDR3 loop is CASRSEGAYNSPLHF. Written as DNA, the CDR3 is TGTGCCAGCAGAAGTGAGGGGGCTTATAATTCACCCCTCCACTTT.

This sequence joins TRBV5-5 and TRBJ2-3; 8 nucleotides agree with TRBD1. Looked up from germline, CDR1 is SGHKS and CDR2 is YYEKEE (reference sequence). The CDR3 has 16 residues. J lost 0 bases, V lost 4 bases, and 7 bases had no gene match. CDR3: CASSPPTGASTDTQYF. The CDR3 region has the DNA TGTGCCAGCAGCCCCCCGACAGGGGCGAGCACAGATACGCAGTATTTT.

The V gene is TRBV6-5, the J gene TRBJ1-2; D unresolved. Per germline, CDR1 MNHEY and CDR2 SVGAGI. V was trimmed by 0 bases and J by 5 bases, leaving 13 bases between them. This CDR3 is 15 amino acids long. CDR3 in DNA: TGTGCCAGCAGTTACTCTCTAGTAGGGTTGTATGGCTACACCTTC. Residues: CASSYSLVGLYGYTF.

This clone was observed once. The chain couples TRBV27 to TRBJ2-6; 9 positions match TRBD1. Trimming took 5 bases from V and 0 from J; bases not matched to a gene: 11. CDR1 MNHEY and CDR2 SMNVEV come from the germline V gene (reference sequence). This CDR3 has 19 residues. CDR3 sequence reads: CASSTIRQGGGSGANVLTF. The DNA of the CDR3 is TGTGCCAGCAGTACCATTCGACAGGGGGGGGGCTCTGGGGCCAACGTCCTGACTTTC.

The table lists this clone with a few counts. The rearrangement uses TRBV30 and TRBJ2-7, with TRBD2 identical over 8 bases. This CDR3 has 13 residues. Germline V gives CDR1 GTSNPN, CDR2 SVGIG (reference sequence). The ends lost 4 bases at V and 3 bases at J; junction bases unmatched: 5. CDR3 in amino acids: CAWTRGGDYEQYF. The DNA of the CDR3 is TGTGCCTGGACACGGGGGGGGGACTACGAGCAGTACTTC.

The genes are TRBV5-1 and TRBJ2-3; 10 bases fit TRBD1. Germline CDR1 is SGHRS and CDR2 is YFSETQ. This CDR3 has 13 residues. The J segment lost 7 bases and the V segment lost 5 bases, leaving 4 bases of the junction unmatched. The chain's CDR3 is CASSRDRGYTQYF. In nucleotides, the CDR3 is TGCGCCAGCAGTCGGGACAGGGGATATACGCAGTATTTT.

The CDR3 here is CASSSFTRDLGEQYF. Written as DNA, the CDR3 is TGTGCCAGCAGCTCCTTCACCAGGGATTTGGGTGAGCAGTACTTC. The chain links TRBV5-4 to TRBJ2-7; weak D call: TRBD1 (5 bases). Germline assignment: CDR1 SGHNT and CDR2 YYREEE (reference sequence). Trimming took off 3 bases at V and 7 bases at J, with 20 bases between the two ends. This CDR3 has 15 amino acids. The full variable domain, its missing parts supplied by reference TRBV5-4 and TRBJ2-7, is ETGVTQSPTHLIKTRGQQVTLRCSSQSGHNTVSWYQQALGQGPQFIFQYYREEENGRGNFPPRFSGLQFPNYSSELNVNALELDDSALYLCASSSFTRDLGEQYFGPGTRLTVT.